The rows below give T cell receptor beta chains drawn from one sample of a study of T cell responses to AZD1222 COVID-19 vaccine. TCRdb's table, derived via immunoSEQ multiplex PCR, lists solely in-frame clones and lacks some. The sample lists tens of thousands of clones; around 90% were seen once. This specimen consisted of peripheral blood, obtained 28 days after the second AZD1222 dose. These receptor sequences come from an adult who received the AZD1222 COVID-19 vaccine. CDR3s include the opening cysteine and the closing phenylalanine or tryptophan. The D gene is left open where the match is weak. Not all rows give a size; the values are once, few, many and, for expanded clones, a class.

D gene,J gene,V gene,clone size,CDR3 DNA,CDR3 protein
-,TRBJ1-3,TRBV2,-,TGTGCCGACATACCAATGGGGGCCGGCTCTGGAAACACCATATATTTT,CADIPMGAGSGNTIYF
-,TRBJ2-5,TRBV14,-,TGTGCCAGCAGCCAAGGATTGGTCAGCACAGAGACCCAGTACTTC,CASSQGLVSTETQYF
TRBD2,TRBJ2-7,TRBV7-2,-,TGTGCCAGCAGCTTAGCTAGCGGGCCAGAGAGAGAGCAGTACTTC,CASSLASGPEREQYF
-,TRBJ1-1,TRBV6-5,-,TGTGCCAGCGGGGGTTTGGGGGTTGCGACTGAAGCTTTCTTT,CASGGLGVATEAFF
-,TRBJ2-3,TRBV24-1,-,TGTGCCACCAGTGCCCCCGGGACAGATACGCAGTATTTT,CATSAPGTDTQYF
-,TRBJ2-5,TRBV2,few,TGTGCCAGCAGTGGACCGGGTCTTAGGGAGACCCAGTACTTC,CASSGPGLRETQYF
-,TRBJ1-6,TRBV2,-,TGTGCCAGCAGCCGTCGGGACAATGATAATTCACCCCTCCACTTT,CASSRRDNDNSPLHF
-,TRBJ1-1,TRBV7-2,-,TGTGCCAGCAGGCAACCGGGGGGCACTGAAGCTTTCTTT,CASRQPGGTEAFF
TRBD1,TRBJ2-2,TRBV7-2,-,TGTGCCAGCAGCAAGGACAGGGGACCGGGCACCGGGGAGCTGTTTTTT,CASSKDRGPGTGELFF
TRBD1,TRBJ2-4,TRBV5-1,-,TGCGCCAGCAGCCTGGACAGGGGGATGGGAAACATTCAGTACTTC,CASSLDRGMGNIQYF
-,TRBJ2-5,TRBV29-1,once,TGCAGCGGAACCCGGGGGGCGAGTGAGACCCAGTACTTC,CSGTRGASETQYF
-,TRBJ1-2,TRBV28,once,TGTGCCAGCAGTAGAAATGCCGGCCTCTACACCTTC,CASSRNAGLYTF
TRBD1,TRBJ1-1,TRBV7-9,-,TGTGCCAGCAGCCCCACAGGGGTGGGCACTGAAGCTTTCTTT,CASSPTGVGTEAFF
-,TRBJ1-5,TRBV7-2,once,TGTGCCAGCAGCTTTTACAGGGATGATCAGCCCCAGCATTTT,CASSFYRDDQPQHF
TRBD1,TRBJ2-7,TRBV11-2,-,TGTGCCAGCAGCTCAAGACAGGGGGCCTACGAGCAGTACTTC,CASSSRQGAYEQYF
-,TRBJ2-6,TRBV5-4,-,TGTGCCAGCAGCTTGACACTGAGCTCTGGGGCCAACGTCCTGACTTTC,CASSLTLSSGANVLTF
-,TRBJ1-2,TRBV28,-,TGTGCCAGCAGTTTTGGCGGAGGCTATGGCTACACCTTC,CASSFGGGYGYTF
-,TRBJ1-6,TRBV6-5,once,TGTGCCAGCAGTTACATACAGGGAGATGGTTCACCCCTCCACTTT,CASSYIQGDGSPLHF
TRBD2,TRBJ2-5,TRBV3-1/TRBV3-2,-,TGTGCCAGCAGCCGACGGCAAGCGGGGGAAGAGACCCAGTACTTC,CASSRRQAGEETQYF
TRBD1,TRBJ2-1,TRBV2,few,TGTGCCAGCAGAGATCGGACAGGTTACAATGAGCAGTTCTTC,CASRDRTGYNEQFF